The present TCR beta chain was sequenced within a study of shared T cell receptors in the human thymus. Sequenced by immunoSEQ multiplex PCR; TCRdb stores in-frame clones only, minus some. Seen here are hundreds of thousands of clones, 87% observed once, and the top ten hold about 0.0094%. Germline V gene sequence: CDR1 MNHNS, CDR2 SASEGT. The CDR3 loop spans 13 amino acids. The data were also submitted as part of a second study, on human thymus T cells. That source notes: Serving as donors were healthy Finnish infants, each of whom was having open corrective surgery for congenital heart defects. The source of the thymus tissue was resections taken during corrective heart surgery. An apparent bias in V and J gene usage was seen in thymic and blood repertoires. Related research examined unrelated individuals and reported that their thymic repertoires overlapped highly.

The TCR was taken from a boy in the first two years of life with a congenital heart defect. The specimen was thymocytes. The chain combines TRBV6-1 with TRBJ2-5, with D maybe TRBD1 (6 bases). The J call may be wrong; the DNA end is better matched by TRBJ2-7. The CDR3 DNA is TGTGCCAGCAGCGCTACAGGGTTTTACGAGCAGTACTTC. Translating gives CASSATGFYEQYF.